This T cell receptor beta chain was documented in a study of T cells after yellow fever vaccination. Study overall: Preparing low-cell-number fractions relied on SMART-Seq v4 Ultra Low Input.

Per germline, CDR1 SGHVS and CDR2 FQNEAQ. The CDR3 loop spans 19 amino acids. The ends lost 5 bases at V and 1 base at J; junction bases unmatched: 14. In its sample, this clonotype was seen many times. Its antigen is not known. TCR cDNA, made by 5'RACE template switching, carried an added universal primer site and UMIs. MiXCR was run by TCRdb on the 5' RACE reads, yielding one entry per CDR3 protein. The sample carries some 320,000 distinct CDR3 sequences, approximately 4.5% recorded once. Overall study findings and caveats: Although most clonotypes did not, a small share appeared in both CD4 and CD8 compartments. Booster samples showed a return of most primary-vaccination clones (approximately 95% CD4, 70% to 90% CD8).

The chain combines TRBV7-8 with TRBJ2-5; TRBD2 matches 12 bases. The sample here was PBMCs, taken 15 days after the yellow fever booster vaccination. The sequence derives from a man in his late teens or twenties who received the YFV17D yellow fever vaccine. CDR3 in amino acids: CASSPRSASGGALQETQYF. In DNA form, the CDR3 reads TGTGCCAGCAGCCCAAGATCCGCTAGCGGGGGGGCTCTCCAAGAGACCCAGTACTTC.